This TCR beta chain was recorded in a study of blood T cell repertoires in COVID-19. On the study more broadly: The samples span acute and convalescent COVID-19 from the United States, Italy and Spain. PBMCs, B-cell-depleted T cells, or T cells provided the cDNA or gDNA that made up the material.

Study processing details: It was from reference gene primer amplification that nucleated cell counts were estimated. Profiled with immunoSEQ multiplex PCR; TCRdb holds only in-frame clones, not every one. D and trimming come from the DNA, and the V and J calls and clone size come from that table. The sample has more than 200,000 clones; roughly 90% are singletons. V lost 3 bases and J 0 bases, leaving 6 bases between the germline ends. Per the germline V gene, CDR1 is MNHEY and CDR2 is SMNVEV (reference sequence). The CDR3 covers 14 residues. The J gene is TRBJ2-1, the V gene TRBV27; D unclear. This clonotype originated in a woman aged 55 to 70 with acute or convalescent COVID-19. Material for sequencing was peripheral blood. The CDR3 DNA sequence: TGTGCCAGCAGTTTGACGGGCTCCTACAATGAGCAGTTCTTC. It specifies CASSLTGSYNEQFF.